Following are 8 T cell receptor beta chains from one sample sequenced in a study of identical twins (dated by TCRdb to 2016 to 2017). The library was made by 5' RACE. Sequencing was carried out with an Illumina HiSeq 2000. TCRdb handled the public reads itself, with Q25 trimming in fastp and clone calling in MiXCR, and kept productive beta chains. Every CDR3 protein is listed once, alongside the most common genes and DNA of its rows. The table for this sample lists about 530,000 distinct CDR3 sequences; over 12% of them were counted only once. Around 0.48% of the sample comes from the top ten. This sample was shared with a second study, whose subject was yellow fever vaccine responses in identical twins.

The specimen sequenced was CD4+ T cells sorted from blood. These receptors all come from a woman aged 18 to 35 in good health.

This clonotype showed up just a few times. J is TRBJ2-3 and V is TRBV25-1; D call uncertain. This CDR3 has 13 residues. In germline, CDR1 is MGHDK, CDR2 SYGVNS. With 2 bases removed from V and 4 bases from J, the gap between germline ends came to 7 bases. CDR3 coding DNA: TGTGCCAGCAGTGAACAGTGGCCAGATACGCAGTATTTT. Translating gives CASSEQWPDTQYF.

This clonotype has a count of ten or more. The chain carries TRBV12-3 or TRBV12-4 and TRBJ2-5, with D uncertain. Trimming pared 5 bases from V and 5 bases from J, leaving 6 bases between. This CDR3 comprises 11 residues. The CDR3 coding sequence is TGTGCCAGCAGTCGCCTCGAGACCCAGTACTTC. This translates into CASSRLETQYF.

With respect to this clonotype: At one end, the junction sequence differs from germline, possibly due to a read error. V and J are TRBV10-3 and TRBJ2-7; D gene uncertain. Germline V gene lookup returns CDR1 ENHRY and CDR2 SYGVKD. This CDR3 has 11 residues. The CDR3 is CAISESGLVTF. CDR3 coding DNA: TGTGCCATCAGTGAGTCAGGGCTGGTAACCTTC.

Only a few counts were recorded for this clonotype. The rearrangement uses TRBV5-1 and TRBJ2-2, with TRBD2 as a possible D gene (6 bases). Germline CDR1 and CDR2: SGHRS and YFSETQ. V was cut by 4 bases and J by 6 bases, with 16 bases left in between. The length of the CDR3 is 15 residues. The DNA of the CDR3 is TGCGCCAGCAGCCCCGTTCAAACGGGGGCCGGGGAGCTGTTTTTT. It encodes CASSPVQTGAGELFF.

This clonotype was recorded once. V gene TRBV27 combines with J gene TRBJ1-1; D perhaps matches TRBD1 (6 bases). V was clipped by 3 bases and J by 0 bases, with 14 bases between them. This CDR3 has 16 amino acids. Germline CDR1 is MNHEY and CDR2 is SMNVEV (reference sequence). CDR3 in DNA: TGTGCCAGCAGTTTCCGTCGACAGGAAATGAACACTGAAGCTTTCTTT. Translating gives CASSFRRQEMNTEAFF.

A word on this clonotype: One end of the junction fails to match germline, which may point to a read error. This chain uses TRBV4-2 with TRBJ2-6, with D perhaps being TRBD1 or TRBD2 (6 bases each). The CDR3 is made up of 19 amino acids. From germline, CDR1 is LGHNA and CDR2 YNFKEQ. As DNA, the CDR3 is TGTGCCAGCGGCCAAGTGATGGGGGGCGACTTTTCTGGGGCCAACGTCCTGACTTTC. Its translation is CASGQVMGGDFSGANVLTF.

The genes are TRBV11-1 and TRBJ2-6, with TRBD1 identical over 7 bases. The germline V gene has CDR1 SGHAT and CDR2 FQDESV (reference sequence). CDR3 length: 21 residues. With 3 bases clipped from V and 0 bases from J, the junction kept 17 bases outside the gene matches. CDR3 coding DNA: TGTGCCAGCAGCTTCCTTTCCGGGACAGTGGATCCTCCCTCTGGGGCCAACGTCCTGACTTTC. Translated: CASSFLSGTVDPPSGANVLTF.

The CDR3 DNA sequence: TGCGCCAGCAGCTTGGAGGAGGTAGCCTATGAGCAGTTCTTC. Encoded protein: CASSLEEVAYEQFF. This chain uses TRBV5-1 with TRBJ2-1; a weak D match, TRBD2 (5 bases). In germline, CDR1 is SGHRS, CDR2 YFSETQ. Trimming removed 0 bases at V and 8 bases at J, with 12 bases between. The CDR3 runs 14 residues.